What follows are 14 T cell receptor beta chains derived from one specimen sequenced in a study of beta chain features in type 1 diabetes. Sequenced material consisted of expressed TCRB transcripts (all of the isolated RNA was reverse transcribed). The data were produced by immunoSEQ multiplex PCR, yet TCRdb's version contains in-frame clones alone and is incomplete. The table lists more than 550,000 clones, around 15% of them singletons. These receptors are not linked to any known antigen. General study points: Within each of all four CD4+ subsets, Type 1 diabetes patients had TCRB CDR3s that were moderately but significantly shorter.

The sample was naive CD4+ T cells from blood. The receptor source for this set is a man aged 18 to 35 with type 1 diabetes.

This clone has a handful of counts. The chain carries TRBV23-1 and TRBJ1-2, with D tentatively TRBD1 (5 bases). TRBV23-1 is classed as an ORF, of uncertain function. Trimming cost V 0 bases and J 0 bases, with 11 bases left between them. The CDR3 runs 16 residues. The chain's CDR3 is CASSQSLGEANYGYTF. CDR3 nucleotides: TGCGCCAGCAGTCAATCGCTGGGGGAGGCTAACTATGGCTACACCTTC.

The rearrangement uses TRBV4-2 and TRBJ1-6; no firm D call. Germline-derived CDR1 and CDR2 are LGHNA and YNFKEQ. Trimming cost V 0 bases and J 6 bases, with 6 bases left between them. The CDR3 runs 14 residues. The CDR3 is CASSQDPLNSPLHF. CDR3 in DNA: TGTGCCAGCAGCCAAGATCCCCTTAATTCACCCCTCCACTTT.

The genes are TRBV9 and TRBJ2-1, with D possibly TRBD2 on 5 matching bases. CDR3 length equals 16 residues. The ends were cut back, 0 bases at V and 7 bases at J, with 17 bases in the middle. The V gene's germline CDR1 is SGDLS and CDR2 YYNGEE. CDR3 sequence reads: CASSVEYSKTGNEQFF. For the CDR3, the DNA is TGTGCCAGCAGCGTAGAATATTCTAAAACGGGGAATGAGCAGTTCTTC.

V usage is TRBV4-2 and J usage is TRBJ2-7, with D perhaps matching TRBD2 (5 bases). The CDR3 totals 15 residues. V shed 3 bases and J shed 2 bases, with 14 bases lying between them. The germline CDR1 and CDR2 sequences are LGHNA and YNFKEQ. The CDR3 DNA follows: TGTGCCAGCAGCCAGGACGTACTAGGAACCTACGAGCAGTACTTC. Translated, it gives CASSQDVLGTYEQYF.

The chain couples TRBV15 to TRBJ1-3; 7 nucleotides match TRBD1. The CDR3 loop spans 14 amino acids. From germline, CDR1 is LNHNV and CDR2 YYDKDF (reference sequence). V was clipped by 5 bases and J by 2 bases; unmatched bases: 3. The CDR3 sequence is CATSQGGPGNTIYF. CDR3 nucleotides: TGTGCCACCAGCCAGGGGGGCCCTGGAAACACCATATATTTT.

The chain has TRBV30 and TRBJ2-5; D possibly corresponds to TRBD1 (5 bases). There are 14 residues in the CDR3. The V end was cut by 1 base, the J end by 1 base, with 10 bases between. Germline CDR1 and CDR2: GTSNPN and SVGIG (reference sequence). CDR3 sequence: CAWSGGAVQETQYF. The CDR3 coding sequence is TGTGCCTGGAGTGGTGGGGCAGTCCAAGAGACCCAGTACTTC.

The rearrangement uses TRBV5-1 and TRBJ1-1; no definite D call. The V and J ends lost 4 bases and 0 bases respectively, with 16 bases between them. In germline, CDR1 is SGHRS, CDR2 YFSETQ. The CDR3 covers 16 residues. CDR3 coding DNA: TGCGCCAGCAGCCCCGCCCGGCGGACGGTGAACACTGAAGCTTTCTTT. Translating it yields CASSPARRTVNTEAFF.

Here the CDR3 DNA reads TGTGCCAGCAGCTTAGCGAGGGGGAGGGCCACAGATACGCAGTATTTT. This translates into CASSLARGRATDTQYF. V usage is TRBV7-9 and J usage is TRBJ2-3; TRBD2 might be the D (7 bases). The V gene lost 0 bases and the J gene lost 2 bases, with 12 bases spanning the gap. Germline V gene lookup returns CDR1 SEHNR and CDR2 FQNEAQ (reference sequence). CDR3 length equals 16 residues.

The sample holds a few counts of this clone. The chain links TRBV25-1 to TRBJ1-2, with D possibly being TRBD1 (6 bases). There are 12 residues in the CDR3. The V end was cut by 4 bases, the J end by 8 bases, with 11 bases between. Looked up from germline, CDR1 is MGHDK and CDR2 is SYGVNS. CDR3 nucleotide sequence: TGTGCCAGCAGTGGCCGGGACATCGGCTACACCTTC. It translates to CASSGRDIGYTF.

CDR3: CASSEARPNQYF. The CDR3 nucleotides are TGTGCCAGCAGTGAAGCGAGGCCAAACCAGTACTTC. The chain carries TRBV2 and TRBJ2-4; D is undetermined. This CDR3 region has 12 residues. Trimming shortened V by 0 bases and J by 13 bases, and 10 bases separated the two germline ends. Germline V gene lookup returns CDR1 SNHLY and CDR2 FYNNEI. Complete variable domain (other parts from reference TRBV2 and TRBJ2-4): EPEVTQTPSHQVTQMGQEVILRCVPISNHLYFYWYRQILGQKVEFLVSFYNNEISEKSEIFDDQFSVERPDGSNFTLKIRSTKLEDSAMYFCASSEARPNQYFGAGTRLSVL.

This clone was counted only a few times. For the CDR3, the DNA is TGCGCCAGCAGCTTGGAGTACGGCCGGGATCAGCCCCAGCATTTT. Translated, it gives CASSLEYGRDQPQHF. This chain uses TRBV5-1 with TRBJ1-5, with D hard to call. The CDR3 runs 15 residues. Trimming took off 0 bases at V and 5 bases at J, with 12 bases between the two ends. The V gene's germline CDR1 is SGHRS and CDR2 YFSETQ.

The CDR3 spells CASSAGTSAQPQHF. The CDR3 nucleotides read TGTGCCAGCAGCGCCGGGACGTCTGCCCAGCCCCAGCATTTT. The J gene is TRBJ1-5, the V gene TRBV9; the D gene is possibly TRBD1 (5 bases). The CDR3 runs 14 residues. V was trimmed by 3 bases and J by 7 bases, leaving 14 bases between them. CDR1 is SGDLS and CDR2 is YYNGEE in the germline V gene. Together with reference TRBV9 and TRBJ1-5, the CDR3 gives the full variable domain: DSGVTQTPKHLITATGQRVTLRCSPRSGDLSVYWYQQSLDQGLQFLIQYYNGEERAKGNILERFSAQQFPDLHSELNLSSLELGDSALYFCASSAGTSAQPQHFGDGTRLSIL.

The chain joins TRBV28 to TRBJ2-7, with 7 bases identical to TRBD2. This CDR3 region has 13 residues. From germline, CDR1 is MDHEN and CDR2 SYDVKM. J lost 8 bases, V lost 2 bases, and 6 bases had no gene match. The CDR3 loop is CASSLGREEQQYF. The CDR3 coding sequence is TGTGCCAGCAGTTTAGGGAGGGAGGAGCAGCAGTACTTC.

V gene TRBV6-1 combines with J gene TRBJ2-7; D possibly corresponds to TRBD1 (6 bases). The CDR3 is 13 residues long. The germline gives CDR1 MNHNS, CDR2 SASEGT. V was pared by 8 bases and J by 0 bases, with 11 bases between. This chain's CDR3 is CASPGQGSYEQYF. As DNA, the CDR3 is TGTGCCAGCCCGGGACAAGGCTCCTACGAGCAGTACTTC.